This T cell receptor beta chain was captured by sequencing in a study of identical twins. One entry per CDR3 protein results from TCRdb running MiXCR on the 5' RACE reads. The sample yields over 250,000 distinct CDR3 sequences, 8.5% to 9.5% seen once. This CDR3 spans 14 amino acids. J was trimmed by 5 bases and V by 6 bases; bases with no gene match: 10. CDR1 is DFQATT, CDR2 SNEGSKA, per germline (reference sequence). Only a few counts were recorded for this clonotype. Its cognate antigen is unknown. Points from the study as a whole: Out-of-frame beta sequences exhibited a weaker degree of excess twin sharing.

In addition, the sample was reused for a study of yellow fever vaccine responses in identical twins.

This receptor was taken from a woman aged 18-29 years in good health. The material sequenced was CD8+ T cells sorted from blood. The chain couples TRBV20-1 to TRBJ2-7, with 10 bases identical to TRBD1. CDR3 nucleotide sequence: TGCAGTGCGCGCATCCGGGACAGGGGCCACGAGCAGTACTTC. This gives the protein CSARIRDRGHEQYF.